The entry below gives a single TCR beta chain sequence along with its context. The CDR3 has 13 residues. Germline V lookup: CDR1 GTSNPN, CDR2 SVGIG (reference sequence). The V end was cut by 1 base, the J end by 7 bases, with 14 bases between. TCRdb's copy holds only in-frame clones and misses some; the assay was immunoSEQ multiplex PCR. In the table there are about 89,000 clones, roughly 84% of which are singletons. This sample was taken from a study of control samples from healthy donors and cancer patients. The sequence was obtained from a woman in her thirties or forties in good health. This sequence joins TRBV30 and TRBJ2-7; weak D call: TRBD1 (6 bases). The sequenced sample consisted of blood. The CDR3 region is CAWSGQIRGEQYF. DNA of the CDR3: TGTGCCTGGAGTGGCCAAATAAGGGGGGAGCAGTACTTC.